The 4 T cell receptor beta chains below were found in one sample sequenced in a study of neurological immune-mediated disorders. The sample's time point: longitudinal time-point 3. TCRdb processed the 5' RACE reads anew with MiXCR; each CDR3 protein has one entry. The repertoire holds 93,000 or so distinct CDR3 sequences, with more than 10% as singletons. Sequencing was carried out using PBMCs. These receptors all come from a female donor with HTLV-1-associated myelopathy (HAM/TSP).

This clonotype appeared many times. The chain is built from TRBV20-1 and TRBJ1-2, with no clear D. In germline, CDR1 is DFQATT, CDR2 SNEGSKA (reference sequence). The CDR3 consists of 12 residues. V gave up 1 base and J gave up 7 bases, with 10 bases separating them. DNA of the CDR3: TGCAGTGCTAGAGCGGTATCTCGTGGCTACACCTTC. This encodes CSARAVSRGYTF.

In its sample, this clonotype was seen many times. The rearrangement joins TRBV30 to TRBJ2-2; no clear D gene. CDR3 length equals 16 residues. The germline V gene has CDR1 GTSNPN and CDR2 SVGIG (reference sequence). Between the trimmed V and J ends, which lost 2 bases and 0 bases, there was a span of 13 bases. The CDR3 bases are TGTGCCTGGAGTTACGGACCTACTTCGAACACCGGGGAGCTGTTTTTT. Protein sequence: CAWSYGPTSNTGELFF.

This clonotype showed up many times. The chain uses TRBV20-1 and TRBJ1-4; tentative D call: TRBD1 (6 bases). Germline lookup yields CDR1 DFQATT and CDR2 SNEGSKA (reference sequence). Deletions cut 5 bases from V and 0 bases from J, with 16 bases between. This CDR3 region has 16 residues. This CDR3 reads CSAHQGGGATNEKLFF. The CDR3 nucleotides are TGCAGTGCTCATCAGGGAGGGGGTGCAACTAATGAAAAACTGTTTTTT.

This chain uses TRBV27 with TRBJ2-7; D may be TRBD2 (6 bases). CDR3 length equals 14 residues. The germline V gene encodes CDR1 MNHEY and CDR2 SMNVEV (reference sequence). With 3 bases removed from V and 1 base from J, the gap between germline ends came to 10 bases. The CDR3, as DNA: TGTGCCAGCAGTTTTGCGGGGATGTCCTACGAGCAGTACTTC. It encodes CASSFAGMSYEQYF.